Included here is one T cell receptor (beta chain) sequence, with context. Unique molecular identifiers were incorporated during preparation of the TCRbeta library. TCRdb re-derived calls from the PCR reads in MiXCR, one entry per CDR3 protein. The profile shows about 440,000 distinct CDR3 sequences, 43% of them singletons. This specimen comes from a study of T-cell reconstitution after alpha-beta-depleted transplantation in children. The CDR3 is 13 amino acids. V shed 3 bases and J shed 9 bases, with 12 bases lying between them. This rearrangement joins TRBV12-3 or TRBV12-4 to TRBJ1-5; D is undetermined. This sequence was found in a girl aged 2-10 years with aplastic anemia, due to receive a stem cell transplant. This specimen consisted of PBMCs, obtained before TCRalphabeta/CD19-depleted stem cell transplant. CDR3 coding DNA: TGTGCCAGCAGTTTCGCACTAGGACGGCCCCAGCATTTT. It is translated as CASSFALGRPQHF.